The subject of this entry is one T cell receptor beta chain. No antigen is known for it. The protocol was immunoSEQ multiplex PCR, while the TCRdb copy is restricted to in-frame clones and leaves out a portion. The sample lists 380,000 or so clones; around nine tenths were seen once. Treatment in this sample: around 19 received Ad26.COV2.S at low or high dose, single or two shots; a few received placebo; per-sample allocation not given. The samples were gathered on day 63 after the first injection of vaccine or placebo. Donation came from an adult in Boston who was aged 18-55 years. These data originate in a study of Ad26.COV2.S vaccination and SARS-CoV-2 variants. General study points: Spike-specific TCR breadth was greater after Ad26.COV2.S than placebo.

CDR3 length: 14 residues. V shed 2 bases and J shed 2 bases, with 10 bases lying between them. Per germline, CDR1 GTSNPN and CDR2 SVGIG (reference sequence). This clonotype originated in a person between 18 and 60 years old who received the Ad26.COV2.S COVID-19 vaccine or a placebo. The chain carries TRBV30 and TRBJ1-5, with no clear D. This material consisted of peripheral blood, taken in a trial of Ad26.COV2.S vaccine versus placebo. The CDR3 coding sequence is TGTGCCTGGAGTACGGGGTCTGGCAATCAGCCCCAGCATTTT. Its translation is CAWSTGSGNQPQHF.